The 11 T cell receptor beta chains given below trace back to one sample, sequenced in a study of blood T cell repertoires in COVID-19. The repertoire was sequenced with immunoSEQ multiplex PCR; TCRdb's copy has only in-frame clones and lacks some. The sample holds 300,000 to 400,000 clones, 87% seen once. Sequenced material: PBMCs or T cells enriched from blood (not recorded which). These receptors all come from a woman in her twenties or thirties who had recovered from COVID-19.

V gene TRBV2 combines with J gene TRBJ1-2; TRBD1 agrees at 10 bases. This CDR3 contains 16 residues. Germline V CDR1 and CDR2: SNHLY, FYNNEI. The V gene end was trimmed by 5 bases and the J gene end by 5 bases; junction bases not matched to a gene: 11. In DNA form, the CDR3 reads TGTGCCAGCAGTTCCTCCGGGACAGGGGAGGGGTATGGCTACACCTTC. Its translation: CASSSSGTGEGYGYTF.

This clone showed up just once. The genes are TRBV4-3 and TRBJ2-3, with D tentatively TRBD1 (6 bases). V gave up 4 bases and J gave up 3 bases, with 14 bases separating them. CDR1 is LGHNA, CDR2 YSLEER, per germline. The CDR3 is 15 amino acids. The chain's CDR3 is CASSRGGDGTDTQYF. The CDR3 DNA follows: TGCGCCAGCAGCCGAGGGGGTGATGGGACAGATACGCAGTATTTT.

This clone occurred many times. The chain employs TRBV24-1 and TRBJ1-5; perhaps TRBD1 as D (5 bases). The germline V and J ends were trimmed by 0 bases and 9 bases, with 11 bases remaining between them. Germline lookup yields CDR1 KGHDR and CDR2 SFDVKD. The CDR3 is made up of 14 amino acids. The CDR3 DNA is TGTGCCACCAGTGATTTGATCGGACACCCGCCCCAGCATTTT. Its translation is CATSDLIGHPPQHF.

The chain recombines TRBV18 with TRBJ1-1, with 8 bases aligning to TRBD1. The germline V gene has CDR1 KGHSH and CDR2 LQKENI. J was trimmed by 1 base and V by 0 bases; bases with no gene match: 10. The CDR3 runs 18 residues. In DNA form, the CDR3 reads TGTGCCAGCTCACCACCTCGTTACAGGGGGGTGAGGAACACTGAAGCTTTCTTT. Protein product: CASSPPRYRGVRNTEAFF.

The V and J genes are TRBV3-1 (or the pseudogene TRBV3-2) and TRBJ1-4, with unresolved D. Trimming cost V 5 bases and J 4 bases, with 17 bases left between them. This CDR3 comprises 16 residues. In germline, CDR1 is LGHDT, CDR2 YNNKEL (reference sequence). CDR3 loop: CASSVRYPIDNEKLFF. The DNA for the CDR3 is TGTGCCAGCAGCGTGCGTTACCCGATAGATAATGAAAAACTGTTTTTT.

V gene TRBV10-2 combines with J gene TRBJ1-3; possibly TRBD1 for D (5 bases). Per the germline V gene, CDR1 is WSHSY and CDR2 is SAAADI. The CDR3 length is 15 residues. Trimming removed 6 bases from V and 0 bases from J, with 12 bases in between. Written as DNA, the CDR3 is TGCGCCAGCAGAGGGACTGGTGACTCTGGAAACACCATATATTTT. Translated, it gives CASRGTGDSGNTIYF.

The chain has TRBV18 and TRBJ2-3; no firm D call. Per germline, CDR1 KGHSH and CDR2 LQKENI. This CDR3 is 14 amino acids long. Trimming took 2 bases from V and 1 from J, leaving 7 bases between them. CDR3 in DNA: TGTGCCAGCTCACCAACCCGGGGCACAGATACGCAGTATTTT. Protein: CASSPTRGTDTQYF.

The chain has TRBV5-6 and TRBJ2-7, with D perhaps TRBD1 (6 bases). The CDR3 runs to 15 residues. Trimming stripped 3 bases from V and 1 base from J, with 14 bases between. The germline CDR1 and CDR2 sequences are SGHDT and YYEEEE. The CDR3 sequence is CASSSGDMRSYEQYF. CDR3 DNA: TGTGCCAGCAGCTCCGGGGACATGAGATCCTACGAGCAGTACTTC.

On this clone itself: One junction end disagrees with the germline gene, perhaps due to a read error. The J gene is TRBJ1-5, the V gene TRBV28; no reliable D call. This CDR3 region has 13 residues. The germline V gene encodes CDR1 MDHEN and CDR2 SYDVKM. CDR3 in amino acids: CASSQTAISPRDF. CDR3 DNA: TGTGCCAGCAGCCAGACCGCAATCAGCCCTCGGGATTTT.

The chain employs TRBV27 and TRBJ2-3, with a possible D match to TRBD1 (6 bases). V lost 6 bases and J 3 bases, leaving 13 bases between the germline ends. CDR1 is MNHEY, CDR2 SMNVEV, per germline (reference sequence). The CDR3 runs 14 residues. CDR3: CASRRQGFTDTQYF. The CDR3 DNA reads as TGTGCCAGCAGACGGCAGGGGTTTACAGATACGCAGTATTTT.

The chain carries TRBV11-2 and TRBJ2-5; D ambiguous. This CDR3 is built from 16 residues. Germline lookup yields CDR1 SGHAT and CDR2 FQNNGV. Trimming pared 3 bases from V and 2 bases from J, leaving 16 bases between. CDR3 sequence: CASSFIQNPGQETQYF. The CDR3 nucleotides are TGTGCCAGCAGCTTTATACAGAACCCTGGGCAAGAGACCCAGTACTTC.